This entry lists 25 T cell receptor beta chains sequenced from one sample in a study of siplizumab effects on memory and regulatory T cells. Repertoires were generated with immunoSEQ multiplex PCR, while TCRdb's copy carries only in-frame clones and drops some. The sample records roughly 100,000 clones, about 90% being singletons. The sample was CD4+ T cells sorted from blood. These TCRs come from a human donor in good health.

This clone came up once. The rearrangement uses TRBV7-8 and TRBJ2-4; TRBD2 matches at 8 bases. Per germline, CDR1 SGHVS and CDR2 FQNEAQ. CDR3 length equals 17 residues. With V trimmed by 2 bases and J by 0 bases, 6 bases remained unmatched. The CDR3 bases are TGTGCCAGCAGCTTAAGGCGGGAGGCCCTAGCCAAAAACATTCAGTACTTC. It translates to CASSLRREALAKNIQYF.

This chain uses TRBV2 with TRBJ1-1, with 7 bases that match TRBD1. Germline lookup yields CDR1 SNHLY and CDR2 FYNNEI. Unmatched junction bases numbered 7, after V lost 5 bases and J lost 4 bases. The CDR3 has 14 residues. Written as DNA, the CDR3 is TGTGCCAGCAGTTCTCAGGGGGTGAGCACTGAAGCTTTCTTT. It encodes CASSSQGVSTEAFF.

This sequence joins TRBV13 and TRBJ2-7, with TRBD2 identical over 13 bases. The germline V gene has CDR1 PRHDT and CDR2 FYEKMQ (reference sequence). V trimming: 5 bases; J trimming: 7 bases; junction bases outside the gene matches: 8. The CDR3 extends over 15 amino acids. The CDR3 protein is CASSDGLAGAYEQYF. The CDR3 DNA reads as TGTGCCAGCAGCGACGGACTAGCGGGAGCTTATGAGCAGTACTTC.

The J gene is TRBJ1-2, the V gene TRBV5-1; possible D gene TRBD1, 5 bases. The V end was cut by 7 bases, the J end by 6 bases, with 19 bases between. This CDR3 region has 14 residues. Germline values: CDR1 SGHRS, CDR2 YFSETQ. The CDR3 DNA sequence: TGCGCCAGCGGCAATGAAGGGGCGTGGAATGGCTACACCTTC. Translation gives CASGNEGAWNGYTF.

The chain carries TRBV9 and TRBJ2-2; 9 bases map to TRBD2. V trimming: 5 bases; J trimming: 1 base; junction bases outside the gene matches: 6. There are 16 residues in the CDR3. Germline lookup yields CDR1 SGDLS and CDR2 YYNGEE. For the CDR3, the DNA is TGTGCCAGCAGTGTTCGACTAGCGGAGAACACCGGGGAGCTGTTTTTT. This translates into CASSVRLAENTGELFF.

V usage is TRBV23-1 and J usage is TRBJ1-4; TRBD1 matches at 7 bases. TRBV23-1 is sorted into the ORF group, with uncertain function. The J segment lost 2 bases and the V segment lost 8 bases, leaving 14 bases of the junction unmatched. The CDR3 spans 17 residues. In DNA, the CDR3 is TGCGCCAGCGCCCCGGGACAGTTAAAAGTGACTAATGAAAAACTGTTTTTT. Protein: CASAPGQLKVTNEKLFF.

This sequence joins TRBV2 and TRBJ1-5, with D unresolved. CDR1 is SNHLY and CDR2 is FYNNEI in the germline V gene. V dropped 5 bases and J dropped 1 base, with 9 bases sitting between them. CDR3 length: 14 residues. Written as DNA, the CDR3 is TGTGCCAGCAGTAGACGGCAGAGCAATCAGCCCCAGCATTTT. Translating it yields CASSRRQSNQPQHF.

This chain connects TRBV27 to TRBJ2-1, with D perhaps TRBD1 (6 bases). The CDR3 length is 15 residues. The V gene's germline CDR1 is MNHEY and CDR2 SMNVEV (reference sequence). V lost 2 bases to trimming and J lost 5 bases, with 13 bases between them. CDR3 coding DNA: TGTGCCAGCAGTTTAGGCCAGGGGAGTAACAATGAGCAGTTCTTC. This gives the protein CASSLGQGSNNEQFF.

The chain carries TRBV6-6 and TRBJ1-1, with D perhaps TRBD1 (6 bases). The CDR3 is 16 residues long. Trimming took off 8 bases at V and 0 bases at J, with 19 bases between the two ends. Germline assignment: CDR1 MNHNY and CDR2 SVGAGI (reference sequence). The CDR3 is CASGRDTVFMNTEAFF. The DNA for the CDR3 is TGTGCCAGCGGCCGGGACACCGTTTTTATGAACACTGAAGCTTTCTTT.

CDR3 sequence reads: CASSAPEAPNVLTF. DNA of the CDR3: TGTGCCAGCAGCGCCCCCGAGGCGCCCAACGTCCTGACTTTC. This chain joins TRBV9 and TRBJ2-6; D is unresolved. The germline V gene has CDR1 SGDLS and CDR2 YYNGEE. Trimming left V 3 bases short and J 8 bases short, with 12 bases between. This CDR3 is 14 amino acids long.

The chain carries TRBV28 and TRBJ1-5; the D is unclear. The CDR3 runs to 11 residues. V lost 1 base and J lost 9, with 4 bases in between. Per germline, CDR1 MDHEN and CDR2 SYDVKM. The CDR3 spells CASSLSGPQHF. CDR3 nucleotides: TGTGCCAGCAGTTTATCGGGGCCCCAGCATTTT.

As regards this clone: The same CDR3 arises from other DNA sequences in this sample as well. This sequence joins TRBV6-5 and TRBJ2-5; unclear D gene. CDR3 length: 11 residues. Deletions cut 0 bases from V and 5 bases from J, with 1 base between. Germline V CDR1 and CDR2: MNHEY, SVGAGI. The CDR3 bases are TGTGCCAGCAGTTACTCGGAGACCCAGTACTTC. As protein: CASSYSETQYF.

The rearrangement joins TRBV5-8 to TRBJ1-1; 10 positions agree with TRBD1. Per germline, CDR1 SGHTS and CDR2 YDEGEE. After removal of 2 bases from V and 6 bases from J, the junction contained 7 bases not matched to a gene. There are 15 residues in the CDR3. The DNA for the CDR3 is TGTGCCAGCAGCTTAGCGGACAGGGGGGTTTCTGAAGCTTTCTTT. It codes for CASSLADRGVSEAFF.

The rearrangement uses TRBV6-1 and TRBJ1-1, with D possibly TRBD1 on 5 matching bases. Germline lookup yields CDR1 MNHNS and CDR2 SASEGT. V was shortened by 4 bases and J by 5 bases, with 14 bases between the two germline ends. CDR3 length: 14 amino acids. CDR3 DNA: TGTGCCAGCAGTGGCGCCGGGGCACAAACTGAAGCTTTCTTT. Translating it yields CASSGAGAQTEAFF.

V and J are TRBV13 and TRBJ2-1; D is unresolved. From germline, CDR1 is PRHDT and CDR2 FYEKMQ (reference sequence). The CDR3 is made up of 11 amino acids. Trimming stripped 3 bases from V and 8 bases from J, with 5 bases between. The CDR3 sequence: CASSFYDEQFF. The CDR3 DNA reads TGTGCCAGCAGCTTTTATGATGAGCAGTTCTTC. The full variable domain, rest sourced from reference TRBV13 and TRBJ2-1, is AAGVIQSPRHLIKEKRETATLKCYPIPRHDTVYWYQQGPGQDPQFLISFYEKMQSDKGSIPDRFSAQQFSDYHSELNMSSLELGDSALYFCASSFYDEQFFGPGTRLTVL.

The gene calls are TRBV10-1 and TRBJ2-1; D might be TRBD2 (7 bases). Germline assignment: CDR1 WNHNN and CDR2 SYGVQD (reference sequence). Trimming removed 6 bases at V and 5 bases at J, with 17 bases between. There are 15 residues in the CDR3. CDR3 in DNA: TGCGCCAGCAGCGAACTCGGGGGGCTGAACAATGAGCAGTTCTTC. This translates into CASSELGGLNNEQFF.

The chain combines TRBV28 with TRBJ1-5; 7 bases are a match to TRBD1. Germline V gene sequence: CDR1 MDHEN, CDR2 SYDVKM. J was trimmed by 4 bases and V by 5 bases; bases with no gene match: 5. The CDR3 extends over 14 amino acids. As DNA, the CDR3 is TGTGCCAGCAGTCCCCTACAGGGGAATCAGCCCCAGCATTTT. Amino acid sequence: CASSPLQGNQPQHF.

The V and J genes are TRBV5-1 and TRBJ2-7; 10 nucleotides align to TRBD2. The CDR3 has 19 residues. The junction had 16 bases not matched to a gene; V was cut back by 0 bases and J by 4 bases. Germline V CDR1 and CDR2: SGHRS, YFSETQ. In DNA form, the CDR3 reads TGCGCCAGCAGCTTGGCCGGAAGACTAGCGGGCACCCCTGGGTACGAGCAGTACTTC. Encoded protein: CASSLAGRLAGTPGYEQYF.

This clone was recorded once. The rearrangement uses TRBV6-6 and TRBJ2-7; D is tentatively TRBD1 or TRBD2 (5 bases each). CDR3 length: 16 amino acids. The V gene lost 4 bases and the J gene lost 3 bases, with 19 bases spanning the gap. CDR1 is MNHNY, CDR2 SVGAGI, per germline (reference sequence). In DNA form, the CDR3 reads TGTGCCAGCAGTTGCGTCGAGGGGCGAGGAAACTACGAGCAGTACTTC. Translating it yields CASSCVEGRGNYEQYF.

The V call is TRBV7-9, the J call TRBJ1-2; 7 bases are shared with TRBD1. The V gene end was trimmed by 5 bases and the J gene end by 4 bases; junction bases not matched to a gene: 4. Germline V gene data show CDR1 as SEHNR and CDR2 as FQNEAQ (reference sequence). There are 13 residues in the CDR3. In DNA form, the CDR3 reads TGTGCCAGCAGCCAATCAGGGGGCTATGGCTACACCTTC. This sequence encodes CASSQSGGYGYTF. Variable domain in full (rest from reference TRBV7-9 and TRBJ1-2): DTGVSQNPRHKITKRGQNVTFRCDPISEHNRLYWYRQTLGQGPEFLTYFQNEAQLEKSRLLSDRFSAERPKGSFSTLEIQRTEQGDSAMYLCASSQSGGYGYTFGSGTRLTVV.

The CDR3 here is CASSADGEVSYNEQFF. The CDR3 DNA follows: TGTGCCAGCAGCGCAGACGGGGAGGTGTCCTACAATGAGCAGTTCTTC. This chain joins TRBV5-6 and TRBJ2-1, with D tentatively TRBD2 (6 bases). Between the trimmed V and J ends, which lost 4 bases and 1 base, there was a span of 15 bases. CDR1 is SGHDT, CDR2 YYEEEE, per germline. The CDR3 is 16 amino acids. Full variable domain (remainder filled in from reference TRBV5-6 and TRBJ2-1): DAGVTQSPTHLIKTRGQQVTLRCSPKSGHDTVSWYQQALGQGPQFIFQYYEEEERQRGNFPDRFSGHQFPNYSSELNVNALLLGDSALYLCASSADGEVSYNEQFFGPGTRLTVL.

CDR3 sequence reads: CASSDRQGRMETQYF. CDR3 coding DNA: TGTGCCAGCAGTGATAGACAGGGAAGGATGGAGACCCAGTACTTC. The chain links TRBV28 to TRBJ2-5; the match to TRBD1 covers 7 bases. The CDR3 is made up of 15 amino acids. The germline V gene has CDR1 MDHEN and CDR2 SYDVKM. V lost 5 bases, J lost 5 bases, and 11 bases stayed unmatched.

This clone has only one observation. The chain combines TRBV28 with TRBJ1-1; D remains ambiguous. Germline V CDR1 and CDR2: MDHEN, SYDVKM. With 2 bases removed from V and 1 base from J, the gap between germline ends came to 11 bases. This CDR3 is 15 amino acids long. The CDR3 is CASSLRSRPNTEAFF. The CDR3 bases are TGTGCCAGCAGTTTAAGGTCACGGCCGAACACTGAAGCTTTCTTT. The complete variable domain, with remaining parts taken from reference TRBV28 and TRBJ1-1, reads DVKVTQSSRYLVKRTGEKVFLECVQDMDHENMFWYRQDPGLGLRLIYFSYDVKMKEKGDIPEGYSVSREKKERFSLILESASTNQTSMYLCASSLRSRPNTEAFFGQGTRLTVV.

This clone is a singleton in its sample. The CDR3 DNA reads as TGTGCCAGCAGTCCACCTATGGGGACAGGCCTCTCCTACGAGCAGTACTTC. Translating it yields CASSPPMGTGLSYEQYF. The chain is built from TRBV25-1 and TRBJ2-7, with TRBD1 matching 8 bases. CDR3 length: 17 amino acids. V was pared by 5 bases and J by 0 bases, with 12 bases of the junction left unmatched. Germline V gene data show CDR1 as MGHDK and CDR2 as SYGVNS.

The chain links TRBV5-1 to TRBJ2-7, with D uncertain. Germline V gives CDR1 SGHRS, CDR2 YFSETQ. This CDR3 has 11 amino acids. V gave up 5 bases and J gave up 0 bases, with 3 bases separating them. CDR3 coding DNA: TGCGCCAGCAGGTCCTCCTACGAGCAGTACTTC. Translation: CASRSSYEQYF.